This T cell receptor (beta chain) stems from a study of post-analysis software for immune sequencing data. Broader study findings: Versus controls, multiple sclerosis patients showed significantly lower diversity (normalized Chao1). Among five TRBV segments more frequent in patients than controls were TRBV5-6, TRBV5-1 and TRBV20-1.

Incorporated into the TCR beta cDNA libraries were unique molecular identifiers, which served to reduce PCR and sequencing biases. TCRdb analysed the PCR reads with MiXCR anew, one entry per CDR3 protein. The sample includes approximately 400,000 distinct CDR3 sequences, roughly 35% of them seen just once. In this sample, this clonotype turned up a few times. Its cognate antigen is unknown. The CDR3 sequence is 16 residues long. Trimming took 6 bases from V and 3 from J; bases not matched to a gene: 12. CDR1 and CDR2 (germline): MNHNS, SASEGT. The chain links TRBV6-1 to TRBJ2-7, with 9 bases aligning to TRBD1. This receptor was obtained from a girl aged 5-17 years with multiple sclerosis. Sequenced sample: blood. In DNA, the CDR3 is TGTGCCAGCAGGGGACAGGGTGTGGGGTCCCACTACGAGCAGTACTTC. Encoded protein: CASRGQGVGSHYEQYF.